This is a list of T cell receptor beta chains from one sample in a study of vaccination and CD4 T cells after COVID-19. The antigens these receptors bind are not known. TCRdb re-called the PCR reads through MiXCR, storing one row per CDR3 protein. The profile covers 4,500 to 5,000 distinct CDR3 sequences, with 75% to 85% appearing a single time and more than 45% taken by the ten largest. Sequences were obtained from CD4+ T cells from blood, cultured in vitro. These receptor sequences come from a human donor who had recovered from COVID-19. Each CDR3 is given without its conserved first and last residue.

v_call,j_call,cdr3_aa
TRBV24-1,TRBJ2-1,ATPVSYEQF
TRBV24-1,TRBJ2-3,ATSDQTPMTSGSTDTQY
TRBV15,TRBJ2-3,ATSRDLRDTQY
TRBV15,TRBJ1-1,ATSRDSRAAEAF
TRBV21-1,TRBJ1-5,ASSQTGLDTSSNQPQH
TRBV20-1,TRBJ2-5,SGTSGMVETQY
TRBV20-1,TRBJ2-3,SARDLELAGGWRTDTQY
TRBV20-1,TRBJ2-7,SATTRSYEQY
TRBV2,TRBJ1-3,ASSEAGGLGNTIY
TRBV20-1,TRBJ1-5,SAIRDGDQPQH
TRBV20-1,TRBJ2-3,SAVGVSDTQY
TRBV4-1,TRBJ1-6,ASSPRDAGSLNSPLH
TRBV7-7,TRBJ2-3,AGSLGGHLSTDTQY
TRBV6-1,TRBJ1-2,ASSEGGTGTFSYGYT
TRBV6-4,TRBJ1-6,ASSEQGAGSPLH
TRBV7-8,TRBJ2-3,ASSRPFGESTDTQY
TRBV24-1,TRBJ1-5,ATSDLRSNQPQH
TRBV2,TRBJ2-3,ASKLASDTQY
TRBV7-2,TRBJ1-6,ASSLGDSKTLPLH
TRBV2,TRBJ2-5,ASSLLQETQY
TRBV7-9,TRBJ1-2,ASSTYRGSFGYT
TRBV7-2,TRBJ1-1,ASSPLGIPNTEAF
TRBV20-1,TRBJ2-2,SAADSMNTGELF
TRBV7-2,TRBJ1-2,ASSSNPGGYGYT
TRBV2,TRBJ2-7,AGGPTSHEQY
TRBV20-1,TRBJ1-6,SARDRGSYNSPLH
TRBV6-1,TRBJ1-6,ASSRAQGSYNSPLH
TRBV19,TRBJ1-5,ASSTDSRYSNQPQH
TRBV20-1,TRBJ1-1,SASGGSNTEAF
TRBV20-1,TRBJ1-6,SARQGQGYNSPLH
TRBV7-9,TRBJ2-3,ASSLADTQY